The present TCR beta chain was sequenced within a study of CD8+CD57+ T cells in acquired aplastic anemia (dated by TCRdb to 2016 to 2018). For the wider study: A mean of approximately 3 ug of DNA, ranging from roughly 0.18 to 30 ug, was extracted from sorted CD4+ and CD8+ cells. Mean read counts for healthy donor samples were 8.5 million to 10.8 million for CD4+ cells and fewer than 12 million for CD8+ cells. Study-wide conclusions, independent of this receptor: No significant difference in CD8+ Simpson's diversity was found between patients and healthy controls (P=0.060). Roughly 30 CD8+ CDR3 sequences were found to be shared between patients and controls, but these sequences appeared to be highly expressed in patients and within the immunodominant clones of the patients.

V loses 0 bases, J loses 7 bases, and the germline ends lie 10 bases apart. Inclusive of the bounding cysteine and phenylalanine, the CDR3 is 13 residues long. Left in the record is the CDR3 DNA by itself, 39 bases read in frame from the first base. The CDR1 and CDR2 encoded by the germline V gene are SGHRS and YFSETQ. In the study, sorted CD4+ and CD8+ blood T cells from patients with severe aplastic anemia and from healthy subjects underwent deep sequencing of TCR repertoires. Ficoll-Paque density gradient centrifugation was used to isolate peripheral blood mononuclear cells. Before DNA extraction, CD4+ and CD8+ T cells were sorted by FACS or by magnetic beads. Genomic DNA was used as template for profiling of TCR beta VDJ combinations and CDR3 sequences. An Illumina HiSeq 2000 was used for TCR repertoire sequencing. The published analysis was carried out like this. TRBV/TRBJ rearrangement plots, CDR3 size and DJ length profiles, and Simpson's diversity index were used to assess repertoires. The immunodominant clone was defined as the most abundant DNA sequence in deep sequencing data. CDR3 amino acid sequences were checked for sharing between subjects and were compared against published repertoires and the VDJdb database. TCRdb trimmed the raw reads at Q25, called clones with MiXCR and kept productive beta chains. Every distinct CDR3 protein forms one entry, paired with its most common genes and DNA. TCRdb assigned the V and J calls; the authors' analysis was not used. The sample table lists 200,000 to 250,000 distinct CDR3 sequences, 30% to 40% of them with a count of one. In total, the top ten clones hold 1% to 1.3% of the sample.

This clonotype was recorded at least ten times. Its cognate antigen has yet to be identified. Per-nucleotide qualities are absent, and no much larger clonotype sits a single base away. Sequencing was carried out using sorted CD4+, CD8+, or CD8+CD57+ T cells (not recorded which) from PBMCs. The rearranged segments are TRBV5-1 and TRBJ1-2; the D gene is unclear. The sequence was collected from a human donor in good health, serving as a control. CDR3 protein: CASSLDVEIGYTF. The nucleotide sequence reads TGCGCCAGCAGCTTGGATGTAGAAATTGGCTACACCTTC.